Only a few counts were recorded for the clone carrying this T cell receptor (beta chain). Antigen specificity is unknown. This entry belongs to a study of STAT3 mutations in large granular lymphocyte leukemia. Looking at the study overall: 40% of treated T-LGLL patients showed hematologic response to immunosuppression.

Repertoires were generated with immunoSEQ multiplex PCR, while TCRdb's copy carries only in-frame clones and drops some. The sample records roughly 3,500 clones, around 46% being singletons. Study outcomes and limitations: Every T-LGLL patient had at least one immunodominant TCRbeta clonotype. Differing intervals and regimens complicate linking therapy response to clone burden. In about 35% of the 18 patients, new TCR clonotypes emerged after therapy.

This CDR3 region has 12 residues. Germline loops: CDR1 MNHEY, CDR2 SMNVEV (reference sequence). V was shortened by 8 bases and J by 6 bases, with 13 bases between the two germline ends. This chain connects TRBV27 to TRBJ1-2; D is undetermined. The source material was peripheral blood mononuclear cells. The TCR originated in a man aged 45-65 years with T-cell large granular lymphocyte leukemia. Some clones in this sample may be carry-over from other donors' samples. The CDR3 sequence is CASRGNWDGYTF. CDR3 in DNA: TGTGCCAGCCGCGGGAATTGGGATGGCTACACCTTC.